The 29 T cell receptor beta chains presented below share a single source sample, sequenced in a study of blood T cell repertoires in COVID-19. Sequencing was performed with immunoSEQ multiplex PCR; in TCRdb, only in-frame clones are kept and a portion is missing. Of about 55,000 clones in the sample, 75% to 95% were seen once. Sequencing was performed on peripheral blood. All receptors derive from a human donor with active COVID-19. The donor label of this sample is uncertain.

This clone was detected only a few times. The chain recombines TRBV9 with TRBJ1-3; the match to TRBD1 covers 7 bases. CDR3 size: 15 residues. V trimming: 3 bases; J trimming: 2 bases; junction bases outside the gene matches: 5. Germline V gene lookup returns CDR1 SGDLS and CDR2 YYNGEE. In DNA, the CDR3 is TGTGCCAGCAGCGCTACAGGGGATACTGGAAACACCATATATTTT. Translation: CASSATGDTGNTIYF.

The chain couples TRBV6-5 to TRBJ1-1; TRBD1 matches at 7 bases. The germline CDR1 and CDR2 sequences are MNHEY and SVGAGI. J lost 4 bases, V lost 4 bases, and 9 bases had no gene match. The CDR3 spans 15 residues. The DNA of the CDR3 is TGTGCCAGCAGTTCTCGCGCGACAGGGATCACTGAAGCTTTCTTT. It yields the protein CASSSRATGITEAFF.

J is TRBJ1-3 and V is TRBV9; 9 bases match TRBD1. With V trimmed by 3 bases and J by 4 bases, 5 bases remained unmatched. The CDR3 consists of 15 residues. Germline-derived CDR1 and CDR2 are SGDLS and YYNGEE. The CDR3 is CASSEGQGGGNTIYF. The CDR3 nucleotides read TGTGCCAGCAGCGAGGGACAGGGTGGGGGAAACACCATATATTTT.

The V gene is TRBV28, the J gene TRBJ2-7; 10 positions agree with TRBD1. This CDR3 has 15 residues. Germline lookup yields CDR1 MDHEN and CDR2 SYDVKM. V was clipped by 5 bases and J by 4 bases; unmatched bases: 8. The CDR3 sequence: CASSPTGGALYEQYF. CDR3 DNA: TGTGCCAGCAGTCCGACAGGGGGCGCGCTATACGAGCAGTACTTC.

The chain uses TRBV14 and TRBJ1-4, with TRBD1 identical over 8 bases. Germline trimming cut 5 bases from V and 2 bases from J; bases unmatched to any gene: 10. The CDR3 sequence is 17 residues long. Germline CDR1 and CDR2: SGHDN and FVKESK. CDR3 coding DNA: TGTGCCAGCAGCGGAAACAGGGGGTCCTCTACTAATGAAAAACTGTTTTTT. Translation: CASSGNRGSSTNEKLFF. Full variable domain (outside the CDR3, taken from reference TRBV14 and TRBJ1-4): EAGVTQFPSHSVIEKGQTVTLRCDPISGHDNLYWYRRVMGKEIKFLLHFVKESKQDESGMPNNRFLAERTGGTYSTLKVQPAELEDSGVYFCASSGNRGSSTNEKLFFGSGTQLSVL.

The chain carries TRBV18 and TRBJ1-2; TRBD1 matches at 9 bases. CDR1 and CDR2 (germline): KGHSH, LQKENI. CDR3 length: 16 amino acids. The J segment lost 4 bases and the V segment lost 5 bases, leaving 11 bases of the junction unmatched. The CDR3 DNA reads TGTGCCAGCTCATCAACCGGGACAGGGAGGACCTATGGCTACACCTTC. Translating it yields CASSSTGTGRTYGYTF.

The V and J genes are TRBV7-9 and TRBJ2-3; 11 positions match TRBD2. This CDR3 is built from 15 residues. Germline-derived CDR1 and CDR2 are SEHNR and FQNEAQ (reference sequence). V gave up 3 bases and J gave up 1 base; unmatched junction bases: 0. CDR3 residues: CASSFSGGGTDTQYF. The CDR3, as DNA: TGTGCCAGCAGCTTTAGCGGGGGGGGCACAGATACGCAGTATTTT.

This chain joins TRBV7-9 and TRBJ2-1; maybe TRBD1 (6 bases). Per the germline V gene, CDR1 is SEHNR and CDR2 is FQNEAQ (reference sequence). V was trimmed by 1 base and J by 15 bases, leaving 13 bases between them. The CDR3 length is 12 residues. CDR3: CASSLDRVFPFF. The DNA of the CDR3 is TGTGCCAGCAGCTTAGACAGGGTGTTCCCGTTCTTC.

This chain connects TRBV19 to TRBJ1-5, with D uncertain. V was clipped by 1 base and J by 6 bases, with 4 bases between them. The CDR3 has 12 amino acids. Germline V CDR1 and CDR2: LNHDA, SQIVND (reference sequence). The CDR3 region has the DNA TGTGCCAGTAGTATAGTCGGTCAGCCCCAGCATTTT. It specifies CASSIVGQPQHF.

The rearrangement uses TRBV7-2 and TRBJ1-6, with D possibly matching TRBD1 (6 bases). Trimming removed 5 bases at V and 8 bases at J, with 10 bases between. This CDR3 region has 13 residues. Germline CDR1 SGHTA, CDR2 FQGNSA. CDR3 residues: CASSLRQDSPLHF. The CDR3 DNA reads TGTGCCAGCAGCCTCCGACAGGATTCACCCCTCCACTTT.

The CDR3 DNA follows: TGTGCCAGTAGTATAGGTAGACAGTCCCCTTATGGCTACACCTTC. It translates to CASSIGRQSPYGYTF. The V gene is TRBV19, the J gene TRBJ1-2, with D perhaps TRBD1 (5 bases). V was shortened by 1 base and J by 5 bases, with 14 bases between the two germline ends. The CDR3 sequence is 15 residues long. Germline-derived CDR1 and CDR2 are LNHDA and SQIVND (reference sequence). The full variable domain, with the rest looked up from reference TRBV19 and TRBJ1-2, is DGGITQSPKYLFRKEGQNVTLSCEQNLNHDAMYWYRQDPGQGLRLIYYSQIVNDFQKGDIAEGYSVSREKKESFPLTVTSAQKNPTAFYLCASSIGRQSPYGYTFGSGTRLTVV.

The J gene is TRBJ2-5, the V gene TRBV29-1, with D tentatively TRBD1 (6 bases). CDR3 size: 12 residues. Trimming stripped 4 bases from V and 5 bases from J, with 11 bases between. The germline V gene encodes CDR1 SQVTM and CDR2 ANQGSEA. DNA for the CDR3: TGCAGCGTTGCTGGGGGCGAGGAGACCCAGTACTTC. This sequence encodes CSVAGGEETQYF.

The gene calls are TRBV9 and TRBJ2-3, with 10 bases identical to TRBD2. V gave up 2 bases and J gave up 6 bases; unmatched junction bases: 6. Per the germline V gene, CDR1 is SGDLS and CDR2 is YYNGEE. This CDR3 is built from 15 residues. CDR3 sequence: CASSVSGRAGDTQYF. The CDR3 DNA follows: TGTGCCAGCAGCGTGAGCGGGAGGGCCGGGGATACGCAGTATTTT. Combining the CDR3 with reference TRBV9 and TRBJ2-3 gives the whole variable domain DSGVTQTPKHLITATGQRVTLRCSPRSGDLSVYWYQQSLDQGLQFLIQYYNGEERAKGNILERFSAQQFPDLHSELNLSSLELGDSALYFCASSVSGRAGDTQYFGPGTRLTVL.

The chain carries TRBV7-8 and TRBJ2-1; D perhaps matches TRBD2 (5 bases). The CDR3 has 15 residues. Germline V gives CDR1 SGHVS, CDR2 FQNEAQ. Trimming stripped 2 bases from V and 4 bases from J, with 12 bases between. DNA for the CDR3: TGTGCCAGCAGCTTATGGTTCCCGGGGTACAATGAGCAGTTCTTC. As protein: CASSLWFPGYNEQFF.

The gene calls are TRBV7-8 and TRBJ1-5; D ambiguous. Between the trimmed V and J ends, which lost 1 base and 0 bases, there was a span of 4 bases. Germline assignment: CDR1 SGHVS and CDR2 FQNEAQ. CDR3 length: 14 residues. CDR3 protein: CASSLVRSNQPQHF. For the CDR3, the DNA is TGTGCCAGCAGCTTAGTTCGTAGCAATCAGCCCCAGCATTTT.

The rearrangement uses TRBV20-1 and TRBJ2-2; D unresolved. This CDR3 spans 12 amino acids. Trimming pared 3 bases from V and 4 bases from J, leaving 6 bases between. The germline gives CDR1 DFQATT, CDR2 SNEGSKA (reference sequence). Here the CDR3 reads CSASRSTGELFF. CDR3 nucleotides: TGCAGTGCTAGTAGGAGCACCGGGGAGCTGTTTTTT.

The chain links TRBV10-3 to TRBJ2-3, with D possibly being TRBD1 (5 bases). V shed 6 bases and J shed 0 bases, with 13 bases lying between them. The CDR3 spans 15 residues. Germline lookup yields CDR1 ENHRY and CDR2 SYGVKD. CDR3 region: CAIRGRQGSTDTQYF. The CDR3 bases are TGTGCCATCAGAGGGCGGCAGGGAAGCACAGATACGCAGTATTTT.

J is TRBJ2-1 and V is TRBV4-3, with D possibly matching TRBD1 (5 bases). This CDR3 contains 19 residues. The V gene lost 0 bases and the J gene lost 7 bases, with 25 bases spanning the gap. The germline V gene has CDR1 LGHNA and CDR2 YSLEER. The CDR3 protein is CASSQDYSDFKMGRNEQFF. CDR3 sequence (DNA): TGCGCCAGCAGCCAAGACTACAGCGATTTTAAGATGGGGCGAAATGAGCAGTTCTTC.

This rearrangement joins TRBV6-4 to TRBJ2-1, with D possibly TRBD1 on 6 matching bases. This CDR3 comprises 15 residues. The V and J ends lost 4 bases and 4 bases respectively, with 14 bases between them. Germline lookup yields CDR1 MRHNA and CDR2 SNTAGT. DNA of the CDR3: TGTGCCAGCAGTGCCTTACAGGGTCGGTACAATGAGCAGTTCTTC. It translates to CASSALQGRYNEQFF.

This chain connects TRBV5-5 to TRBJ2-7, with 7 positions matching TRBD2. CDR1 and CDR2 from the germline V gene are SGHKS and YYEKEE (reference sequence). Losses at the gene ends were 6 bases for V and 3 bases for J; bases not matched to a gene: 9. The CDR3 has 14 amino acids. The DNA of the CDR3 is TGTGCCAGCAACTCCCTAGCGGAACACTACGAGCAGTACTTC. Its translation: CASNSLAEHYEQYF. Looking up the rest from reference TRBV5-5 and TRBJ2-7 gives the full variable domain: DAGVTQSPTHLIKTRGQQVTLRCSPISGHKSVSWYQQVLGQGPQFIFQYYEKEERGRGNFPDRFSARQFPNYSSELNVNALLLGDSALYLCASNSLAEHYEQYFGPGTRLTVT.

This chain links TRBV7-8 with TRBJ2-7, with D tentatively TRBD1 (7 bases). Looked up from germline, CDR1 is SGHVS and CDR2 is FQNEAQ. Trimming removed 6 bases at V and 2 bases at J, with 11 bases between. The CDR3 runs to 13 residues. CDR3 sequence: CASRSGGPYEQYF. DNA for the CDR3: TGTGCCAGCAGATCAGGGGGGCCCTACGAGCAGTACTTC. The variable domain in full, with the rest retrieved from reference TRBV7-8 and TRBJ2-7, is GAGVSQSPRYKVAKRGQDVALRCDPISGHVSLFWYQQALGQGPEFLTYFQNEAQLDKSGLPSDRFFAERPEGSVSTLKIQRTQQEDSAVYLCASRSGGPYEQYFGPGTRLTVT.

CDR3 sequence reads: CASSVEGLAGYEQYF. Here the CDR3 DNA reads TGTGCCAGCAGCGTAGAGGGACTAGCGGGGTACGAGCAGTACTTC. The chain is built from TRBV9 and TRBJ2-7; 13 bases are a match to TRBD2. The germline gives CDR1 SGDLS, CDR2 YYNGEE. The CDR3 length is 15 residues. The V and J ends lost 0 bases and 4 bases, in that order; junction bases with no gene match: 1.

This chain connects TRBV19 to TRBJ1-1; 7 positions agree with TRBD1. Trimming removed 11 bases from V and 0 bases from J; junction bases left unmatched: 6. The CDR3 spans 13 residues. In germline, CDR1 is LNHDA, CDR2 SQIVND (reference sequence). CDR3 sequence: CASRQGLNTEAFF. Written as DNA, the CDR3 is TGTGCCTCTAGACAGGGATTGAACACTGAAGCTTTCTTT. The full variable domain, with the rest looked up from reference TRBV19 and TRBJ1-1, is DGGITQSPKYLFRKEGQNVTLSCEQNLNHDAMYWYRQDPGQGLRLIYYSQIVNDFQKGDIAEGYSVSREKKESFPLTVTSAQKNPTAFYLCASRQGLNTEAFFGQGTRLTVV.

V and J are TRBV5-6 and TRBJ2-5; the match to TRBD1 covers 9 bases. The CDR3 runs to 17 residues. V lost 4 bases to trimming and J lost 0 bases; unmatched junction nucleotides: 10. Per the germline V gene, CDR1 is SGHDT and CDR2 is YYEEEE. CDR3 DNA: TGTGCCAGCAGCCCGGGACAGGGCTCGGCTTACCAAGAGACCCAGTACTTC. It yields the protein CASSPGQGSAYQETQYF. Complete variable domain (other parts from reference TRBV5-6 and TRBJ2-5): DAGVTQSPTHLIKTRGQQVTLRCSPKSGHDTVSWYQQALGQGPQFIFQYYEEEERQRGNFPDRFSGHQFPNYSSELNVNALLLGDSALYLCASSPGQGSAYQETQYFGPGTRLLVL.

The CDR3 loop reads CASSRTSVKGYTF. CDR3 in DNA: TGTGCCAGCAGTCGAACGTCGGTTAAAGGCTACACCTTC. The chain has TRBV6-5 and TRBJ1-2, with D unresolved. CDR3 length: 13 residues. Germline V gives CDR1 MNHEY, CDR2 SVGAGI. Trimming cost V 5 bases and J 8 bases, with 15 bases left between them.

The genes are TRBV27 and TRBJ1-5; D not certain. The CDR3 covers 15 residues. CDR1 is MNHEY, CDR2 SMNVEV, per germline (reference sequence). V was shortened by 3 bases and J by 1 base, with 10 bases between the two germline ends. The CDR3 sequence: CASSLGGKSNQPQHF. In nucleotides, the CDR3 is TGTGCCAGCAGTTTGGGAGGAAAGAGCAATCAGCCCCAGCATTTT.

In its sample, this clone was seen a few times. The chain links TRBV19 to TRBJ1-5; 8 nucleotides line up with TRBD1. The CDR3 contains 15 residues. Germline trimming cut 0 bases from V and 4 bases from J; bases unmatched to any gene: 2. CDR1 is LNHDA and CDR2 is SQIVND in the germline V gene (reference sequence). The CDR3 sequence: CASSIDRGLNQPQHF. In nucleotides, the CDR3 is TGTGCCAGTAGTATAGACAGGGGGCTAAATCAGCCCCAGCATTTT.

V usage is TRBV9 and J usage is TRBJ2-1; D is unclear. V was cut by 4 bases and J by 1 base, with 12 bases left in between. The length of the CDR3 is 15 residues. Germline V gene data show CDR1 as SGDLS and CDR2 as YYNGEE. The CDR3 coding sequence is TGTGCCAGCAGCCCTCACTACTCGTCCTACAATGAGCAGTTCTTC. Encoded protein: CASSPHYSSYNEQFF.

This clone appeared once. The J gene is TRBJ1-2, the V gene TRBV6-1; no definite D call. The V end lost 1 base, the J end lost 5 bases, and 8 bases lay between the germline ends. CDR3 length: 13 residues. Germline V gene sequence: CDR1 MNHNS, CDR2 SASEGT. Written as DNA, the CDR3 is TGTGCCAGCAGTGAAGTTACAGAGTATGGCTACACCTTC. This encodes CASSEVTEYGYTF.